This T cell receptor (beta chain) was obtained from a study of cytomegalovirus exposure and HLA in healthy donors (dated by TCRdb to about 2017). In the study overall: An earlier analysis of fewer than 750 of the donors reported 250 to 300 Gb of sequence data and around 100 million unique TCR beta sequences obtained from some 200 million T cells. An early release covering roughly 640 HLA-typed donors comprised roughly 300 gigabases of sequencing data and roughly 85 million unique TCR sequences. Of the approximately 370 genotyped donors, approximately 80% were placed in the genetic ancestry cluster associated with self-reported Caucasian donors. The study aimed to test whether cataloging public T cell receptors could reveal signatures of past pathogen exposure. The T cell repertoires of around 670 subjects were profiled by immunosequencing and related to cytomegalovirus serostatus. Besides the first cohort of roughly 660 subjects, a separate validation cohort made up of roughly 130 different subjects was used. To predict cytomegalovirus infection status, the study brought together high-throughput TCR immunosequencing, statistical association of individual TCRs with disease status, and machine learning. In a later analysis, previously published TCR beta repertoires from roughly 710 donors were re-analyzed and high-resolution HLA genotyping was added so that TCR occurrence patterns could be studied. The later analysis used no new phenotypic data to find candidate immune exposures, relying instead on TCR beta sequences and their occurrence across donors. To decide whether each TCR beta V gene segment behaved as functional or pseudogenic, an earlier analysis of some 580 of the donors relied on high-throughput TCR beta sequencing. Donor age, sex, ethnicity and CMV serostatus were compiled together with the repertoire data. Genome-wide SNP genotypes for about three fifths of the roughly 670 donors were used in a later genetic analysis, which treated that subset as a discovery cohort. All discovery cohort repertoires had been generated using a single sequencing platform. Both class I and class II loci were covered by HLA typing, at four-digit resolution. The number of donors typed differed by locus, with roughly 629-640 for A, B, C, DRB1 and DQB1, 522 for DQA1, over 600 for DPA1, and some 470 for DPB1. A few DR-DQ haplotypes were treated as single units for association and clustering because of strong linkage in the cohort. Among roughly 400 genotyped donors of the cohort, an average of about 220,000 unique TCR beta nucleotide sequences was sequenced per donor, of which about 19% were non-productive.

The paper's findings and limits, for the study overall: Most TCR sequences were observed very rarely across donors, whereas some public TCRs were present in many individuals. A later genetic analysis reported fewer N-insertions in productive TCRs among donors in an Asian-associated ancestry cluster than the approximately 670-donor mean. In vitro tests confirmed that a few of the cytomegalovirus-associated TCR beta chains recognize cytomegalovirus antigens. Because some donors lacked HLA typing at each locus, the association tests relied only on the typed subset. The classifier was reported to diagnose cytomegalovirus status with high specificity and sensitivity in both the original and validation cohorts. For the cohort, immune exposure information was limited to CMV serostatus. The sequencing pipeline was judged likely to have produced a cluster of highly shared sequence variants as a technical artifact. An earlier analysis of approximately 600 of the donors showed that most TCR beta V segments appeared in productive rearrangements either about 90% or about 30% of the time, which broadly matched IMGT annotations. Correlated functional status among segregating V segments might reflect linkage disequilibrium, but an unknown experimental factor could not be ruled out. A further reported finding was that TCR beta sequences accurately predicted the HLA-A and HLA-B alleles for most subjects in the first cohort. According to a later analysis, parvovirus B19, influenza, CMV and Epstein-Barr virus appeared linked to several top co-occurrence clusters. The authors suggested that the approach could potentially be generalized to other disease states and immunological phenotypes. In a later analysis, most CMV-associated TCR beta chains were found to appear HLA-restricted, with HLA associations seemingly driven largely by CMV exposure. In a later analysis, HLA-associated TCR beta chains showed more clonal expansion and lower generation probabilities than non-associated chains that were equally common. In a later analysis, over 15,000 TCR beta sequences were associated with specific HLA alleles at a false discovery rate of 0.05. Because counts were too low, about 18 rarely observed V segments, including chromosome 9 orphons, were left out of the earlier analysis of a few hundred of the donors. The presence/absence analyses assumed that sequencing depth was roughly uniform across donors, and that assumption may not be true. Some IMGT-functional V segments, including TRBV6-2 and TRBV6-3, could not be distinguished by the 87-base-pair reads and were therefore excluded. In a later genetic analysis, a missense DCLRE1C variant was associated with V-gene and J-gene trimming of TCR beta chains, and the association was replicated in an independent cohort. When HLA alleles, especially DR and DQ, strongly co-occurred, attributing TCR associations to individual alleles was difficult. A later analysis found that TCR association rates varied across HLA loci, with DRB1 alleles showing the most associated TCRs and HLA-C alleles the fewest. In this cohort, only TCR beta chains were sequenced, and detectable features were limited by the absence of alpha or paired-chain data. A total of 150 to 200 TCR beta chains were listed by the study as associated with cytomegalovirus.

This clone was detected a few times. Its cognate antigen has yet to be identified. No base qualities exist here, and no much larger clone lies one base off it. Library preparation employed the immunoSEQ multiplex PCR assay. The multiplex PCR relied on a mix of 60 forward primers for TCR Vbeta segments and 13 reverse primers for TCR Jbeta segments. Amplification of the CDR3 region of rearranged TCR beta genes was performed with a multiplex PCR assay on genomic DNA. The amplified TCR beta libraries were sequenced on the Illumina HiSeq System as 87-base-pair reads. The original pipeline was this. A later analysis tallied some 79 million unique TCR beta chains across the roughly 610 repertoires, and about 12 million of those chains were shared by two or more donors. Raw reads were error-corrected and collapsed into unique sequences with a nearest-neighbor algorithm that merged closely related sequences to remove PCR and sequencing errors. CDR3 sequences were aligned to IMGT reference sequences to assign V, D and J gene segments. For a sequence to be retained, a match of at least six nucleotides was required to both a V gene segment and a J gene segment. Rearrangements were classified as productive when the CDR3 lacked stop codons and remained in frame with V and J, and all other rearrangements were classified as non-productive. CDR3 was defined according to IMGT convention as the region running from the second conserved V-encoded cysteine to the conserved J-encoded phenylalanine. Sequences without an unambiguous match to a single V gene segment were excluded from the earlier analysis of a few hundred of the donors. In an earlier analysis of almost 600 of the donors, a V segment was called functional when productive rearrangements were above 56.7%, and segregating when the standard deviation between donors exceeded 5%. To diagnose cytomegalovirus status from the catalog of TCR beta chain sequences, a statistical classification framework was built. A later analysis assigned V and J genes by comparing TCR nucleotide sequences with IMGT/GENE-DB human TR gene sequences. In a later analysis, CDR3 sequences and most-parsimonious VDJ recombination scenarios were assigned using the TCRdist pipeline. A later analysis defined each TCR beta chain by its CDR3 amino acid sequence plus V-gene family, and excluded reads lacking a unique V-gene family. As a way to deal with suspected cross-contamination and a sequencing artifact, a later analysis dropped hundreds of nucleotide sequences that were highly shared and had low generation probability. In a later analysis, a clonal expansion index was calculated for each public chain from normalized within-repertoire ranks of inferred template counts. In a later analysis, generation probabilities were computed using a VDJ recombination model fitted to out-of-frame rearrangements, and the results were checked against IGoR. In a later analysis, hypergeometric tests were used to score TCR-TCR, TCR-HLA and TCR-CMV co-occurrence, with a repertoire-size bias correction applied to TCR pairs. In a later analysis, false discovery rates were estimated by permuting HLA or CMV assignments 20 times. In a later analysis, co-occurring TCRs were grouped using DBSCAN, and TCRdist sequence similarity was added for clustering within HLA-allele-positive subsets. For co-occurrence clustering, repertoires with fewer than 30,000 or more than 120,000 public chains were excluded, along with roughly 5 repertoires with anomalous nucleotide sharing. TCRdb retrieved this table from immuneACCESS and kept in-frame rearrangements only. Not all clones are present; in checked studies, unresolved V genes account for under half, and no reason is known for the remainder. V and J calls and clone size are those listed in that table; D and trimming were worked out from the DNA. The sample profile shows about 190,000 clones; about 69% of them were found once. Of the sample, approximately 5% is held by the ten largest clones.

The cohort consisted of some 730 healthy bone marrow donors. At the time of sampling, all cohort members were nominally healthy, though unrecorded immune exposures were likely present. The donor was CMV seropositive and belonged to the group of more than 250 seropositive cohort members. Every donor gave a peripheral blood sample, and the peripheral blood mononuclear cells from that sample were used for TCR beta sequencing. The Qiagen DNeasy Blood Extraction Kit was used to extract genomic DNA from the blood cell samples. The germline V and J ends show losses of 8 bases and 0 bases respectively, and no gene match explains 14 bases of the junction. The germline V gene (reference sequence) gives CDR1 as MNHEY and CDR2 as SMNVEV. Including cysteine and phenylalanine, the CDR3 has 19 amino acids. The retained sequence is limited to the CDR3, 57 bases, with the frame set at the first base.

The TCR was taken from a man between 25 and 39 years old in good health and CMV-seropositive. Sequencing used PBMCs. This chain joins TRBV27 to TRBJ2-1, and 12 junctional nucleotides match TRBD2. The CDR3: CASASMGLAGLSSYNEQFF. The nucleotide sequence reads as follows: TGTGCCAGCGCATCTATGGGACTAGCGGGCCTCAGCTCCTACAATGAGCAGTTCTTC.